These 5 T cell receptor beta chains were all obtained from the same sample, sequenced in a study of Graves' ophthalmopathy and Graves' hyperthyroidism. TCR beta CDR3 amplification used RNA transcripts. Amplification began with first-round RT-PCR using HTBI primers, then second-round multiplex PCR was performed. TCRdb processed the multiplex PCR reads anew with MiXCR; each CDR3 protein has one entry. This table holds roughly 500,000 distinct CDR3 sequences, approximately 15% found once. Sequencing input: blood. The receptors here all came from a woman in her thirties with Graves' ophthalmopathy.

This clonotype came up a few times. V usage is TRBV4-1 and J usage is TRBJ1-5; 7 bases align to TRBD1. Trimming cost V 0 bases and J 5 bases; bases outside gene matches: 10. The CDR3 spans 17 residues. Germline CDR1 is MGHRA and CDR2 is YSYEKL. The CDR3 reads CASSQDPNRGGYQPQHF. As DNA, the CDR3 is TGCGCCAGCAGCCAAGACCCAAACAGGGGAGGGTATCAGCCCCAGCATTTT.

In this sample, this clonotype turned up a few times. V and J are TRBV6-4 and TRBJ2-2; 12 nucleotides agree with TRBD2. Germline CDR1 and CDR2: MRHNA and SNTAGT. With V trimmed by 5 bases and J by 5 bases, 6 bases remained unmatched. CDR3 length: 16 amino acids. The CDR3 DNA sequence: TGTGCCAGCAGTTTTTCGACTAGCGGGAGAACCGGGGAGCTGTTTTTT. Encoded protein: CASSFSTSGRTGELFF.

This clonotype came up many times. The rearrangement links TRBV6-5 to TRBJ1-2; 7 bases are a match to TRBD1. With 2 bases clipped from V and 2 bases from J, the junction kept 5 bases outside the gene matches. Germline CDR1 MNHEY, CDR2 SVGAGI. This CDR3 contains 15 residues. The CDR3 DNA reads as TGTGCCAGCAGTTACCGGACAGGCTCCAACTATGGCTACACCTTC. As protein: CASSYRTGSNYGYTF.

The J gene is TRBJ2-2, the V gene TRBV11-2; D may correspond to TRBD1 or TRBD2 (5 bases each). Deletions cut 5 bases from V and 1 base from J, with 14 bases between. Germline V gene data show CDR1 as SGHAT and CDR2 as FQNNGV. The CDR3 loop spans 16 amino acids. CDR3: CASSGTGPLNTGELFF. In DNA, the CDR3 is TGTGCCAGCAGCGGAACGGGACCGTTGAACACCGGGGAGCTGTTTTTT.

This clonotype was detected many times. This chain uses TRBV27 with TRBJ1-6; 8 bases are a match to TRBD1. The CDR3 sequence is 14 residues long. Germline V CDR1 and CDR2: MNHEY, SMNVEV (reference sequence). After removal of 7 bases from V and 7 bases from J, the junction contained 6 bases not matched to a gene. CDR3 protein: CASTTGTGNSPLHF. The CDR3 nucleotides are TGTGCCAGCACCACCGGGACAGGCAATTCACCCCTCCACTTT.